Following are 18 T cell receptor beta chains from one sample sequenced in a study of blood T cells in healthy people across ages. For the second PCR, which ran for about 7 to 11 cycles, a sample-barcoded 5' primer and a J-beta primer mix were used. TCRdb re-analysed the 5' RACE reads in MiXCR, keeping a single row per CDR3 protein. Of about 650,000 distinct CDR3 sequences in the sample, about 30% are singletons; the top ten hold about 16%. Sequencing input: blood. These receptors originate from a woman older than 75 in good health.

In this sample, this clonotype turned up many times. Since a much larger clone is just one base distant, this may be a read error. The chain links TRBV7-2 to TRBJ2-5; TRBD2 might be the D (6 bases). V gave up 1 base and J gave up 11 bases, with 23 bases separating them. Germline CDR1 and CDR2: SGHTA and FQGNSA. The CDR3 sequence is 16 residues long. DNA for the CDR3: TGTGCCAGCAGCTTAGTTGGTGTTTGGGGAGGCAATGAGCAGTACTTC. It specifies CASSLVGVWGGNEQYF.

The table lists this clonotype with many counts. This CDR3 reads CAWSAGGSYGYTF. The DNA for the CDR3 is TGTGCCTGGAGTGCAGGGGGCTCTTATGGCTACACCTTC. The chain uses TRBV30 and TRBJ1-2; 8 bases agree with TRBD1. Germline trimming cut 1 base from V and 5 bases from J; bases unmatched to any gene: 3. Germline V gene lookup returns CDR1 GTSNPN and CDR2 SVGIG (reference sequence). The CDR3 has 13 residues.

This clonotype was seen ten or more times. The rearrangement links TRBV7-3 to TRBJ2-3, with TRBD2 as a possible D gene (5 bases). Germline loops: CDR1 SGHTA, CDR2 FQGTGA. The ends were cut back, 2 bases at V and 6 bases at J, with 15 bases in the middle. The CDR3 length is 15 residues. CDR3 in amino acids: CASSLGLANGDTQYF. DNA for the CDR3: TGTGCCAGCAGCTTAGGGCTAGCCAACGGCGATACGCAGTATTTT.

This clonotype came up once. The chain links TRBV9 to TRBJ2-1, with 10 positions matching TRBD2. This CDR3 has 15 amino acids. The V gene end was trimmed by 4 bases and the J gene end by 8 bases; junction bases not matched to a gene: 9. Germline assignment: CDR1 SGDLS and CDR2 YYNGEE. The CDR3: CASSPLAGVGYEQFF. CDR3 nucleotides: TGTGCCAGCAGCCCCCTAGCGGGAGTGGGCTATGAGCAGTTCTTC.

This clonotype was detected only a few times. A much larger clone differs by one base, so this may be a read error. This chain links TRBV20-1 with TRBJ2-7, with 10 bases lining up with TRBD2. The CDR3 is made up of 16 amino acids. V dropped 3 bases and J dropped 7; count of bases not matched to a gene: 15. The germline gives CDR1 DFQATT, CDR2 SNEGSKA (reference sequence). This CDR3 is CSARERRAGGRNEQYF. The CDR3 DNA follows: TGCAGTGCTAGGGAACGGCGAGCGGGGGGGCGTAATGAGCAGTACTTC.

This clonotype was observed many times. The genes are TRBV6-2 or TRBV6-3 and TRBJ2-1, with D possibly matching TRBD2 (5 bases). The CDR3 totals 16 residues. V was trimmed by 5 bases and J by 5 bases, leaving 19 bases between them. Germline loops: CDR1 MNHEY, CDR2 SVGEGT. CDR3 in DNA: TGTGCCAGCAGTAATAACGGACTTCCGCCTAACAATGAGCAGTTCTTC. It translates to CASSNNGLPPNNEQFF.

This clonotype was counted at least ten times. J is TRBJ2-3 and V is TRBV27; 16 bases agree with TRBD2. The CDR3 has 19 residues. Germline V lookup: CDR1 MNHEY, CDR2 SMNVEV (reference sequence). V trimming: 8 bases; J trimming: 2 bases; junction bases outside the gene matches: 13. This CDR3 reads CASRRGLAGGPLATDTQYF. CDR3 coding DNA: TGTGCCAGCCGAAGGGGACTAGCGGGGGGGCCACTTGCCACAGATACGCAGTATTTT.

The V and J genes are TRBV20-1 and TRBJ2-7; 7 nucleotides match TRBD2. Looked up from germline, CDR1 is DFQATT and CDR2 is SNEGSKA (reference sequence). The CDR3 loop spans 14 amino acids. Losses at the gene ends were 1 base for V and 3 bases for J; bases not matched to a gene: 6. In DNA form, the CDR3 reads TGCAGTGCTAGAGCCGTCACGGGGGGCTACGAGCAGTACTTC. The encoded protein is CSARAVTGGYEQYF.

V and J are TRBV7-9 and TRBJ2-1, with D unresolved. Deletions cut 4 bases from V and 8 bases from J, with 12 bases between. Germline V gene data show CDR1 as SEHNR and CDR2 as FQNEAQ (reference sequence). The CDR3 sequence is 13 residues long. CDR3 sequence: CASSSGPGDEQFF. The CDR3 coding sequence is TGTGCCAGCAGCTCCGGGCCGGGCGATGAGCAGTTCTTC.

This clonotype was counted many times. The chain recombines TRBV15 with TRBJ2-1, with a possible D match to TRBD1 (6 bases). CDR3 size: 14 residues. The V gene lost 3 bases and the J gene lost 7 bases, with 13 bases spanning the gap. Germline lookup yields CDR1 LNHNV and CDR2 YYDKDF (reference sequence). CDR3 region: CATSRGQVRNEQFF. In DNA, the CDR3 is TGTGCCACCAGCAGGGGACAAGTTCGGAATGAGCAGTTCTTC.

V and J are TRBV27 and TRBJ1-2; TRBD1 agrees at 7 bases. This CDR3 is 15 amino acids long. Germline trimming cut 4 bases from V and 6 bases from J; bases unmatched to any gene: 11. Germline CDR1 and CDR2: MNHEY and SMNVEV (reference sequence). This chain's CDR3 is CASSSLLQGDHGYTF. The CDR3 bases are TGTGCCAGCAGTTCCCTCCTTCAGGGGGACCATGGCTACACCTTC.

The chain links TRBV6-6 to TRBJ2-5; no firm D call. The CDR3 consists of 13 residues. Germline V gene sequence: CDR1 MNHNY, CDR2 SVGAGI (reference sequence). V was trimmed by 6 bases and J by 2 bases, leaving 10 bases between them. CDR3 in amino acids: CASRPHGQETQYF. DNA of the CDR3: TGTGCCAGCAGGCCACACGGACAAGAGACCCAGTACTTC.

This clonotype was picked up many times. CDR3 sequence: CSVETGRSYEQYF. CDR3 bases: TGCAGCGTTGAAACGGGAAGATCCTACGAGCAGTACTTC. The V call is TRBV29-1, the J call TRBJ2-7, with D possibly being TRBD2 (5 bases). This CDR3 has 13 amino acids. V was trimmed by 2 bases and J by 1 base, leaving 9 bases between them. CDR1 and CDR2 from the germline V gene are SQVTM and ANQGSEA.

Details on this clonotype: Given a much more abundant clone one base away, this may be a read error. The V call is TRBV6-5, the J call TRBJ2-7, with TRBD1 matching 7 bases. The CDR3 length is 15 residues. Germline-derived CDR1 and CDR2 are MNHEY and SVGAGI. Here the CDR3 reads CAGSALRDRYYEQYF. As DNA, the CDR3 is TGTGCCGGCAGTGCCCTCCGGGACAGATACTACGAGCAGTACTTC.

There are a few counts of this clonotype. The CDR3 DNA is TGTGCCAGCAAAGATAACGGAGGCGGTGGCTACACCTTC. Translated: CASKDNGGGGYTF. The chain employs TRBV27 and TRBJ1-2; D gene unclear. Trimming removed 7 bases at V and 7 bases at J, with 16 bases between. This CDR3 comprises 13 residues. The germline CDR1 and CDR2 sequences are MNHEY and SMNVEV (reference sequence).

This clonotype was picked up one time. This sequence may be a read error, since a much larger clone differs from it by one base. The chain uses TRBV2 and TRBJ2-3; tentative D call: TRBD1 (7 bases). CDR3 length equals 15 residues. Trimming left V 8 bases short and J 5 bases short, with 20 bases between. Per germline, CDR1 SNHLY and CDR2 FYNNEI. CDR3: CASPRRDSGGDTQYF. In nucleotides, the CDR3 is TGTGCCAGCCCCCGGCGGGACAGTGGGGGAGATACGCAGTATTTT.

At least ten counts were recorded for this clonotype. The CDR3 loop is CASSPQGVQRYEQYF. DNA of the CDR3: TGTGCCAGCAGCCCACAGGGGGTGCAGAGGTACGAGCAGTACTTC. J is TRBJ2-7 and V is TRBV7-9; 8 nucleotides align to TRBD1. The CDR3 is 15 residues long. Germline CDR1 reads SEHNR; CDR2 reads FQNEAQ (reference sequence). The trim removed 5 bases at V and 4 bases at J, leaving 10 bases unmatched.

This clonotype was seen ten or more times. The V gene is TRBV24-1, the J gene TRBJ2-3; D gene uncertain. The CDR3 contains 15 residues. Germline CDR1 is KGHDR and CDR2 is SFDVKD. Trimming took off 4 bases at V and 1 base at J, with 11 bases between the two ends. The CDR3 region is CATSDLGRGTDTQYF. The CDR3 DNA sequence: TGTGCCACCAGTGACCTCGGAAGGGGCACAGATACGCAGTATTTT.